These T cell receptor beta chains were read from a single sample in a study of sequential checkpoint blockade in melanoma. Repertoires were generated with immunoSEQ multiplex PCR, while TCRdb's copy carries only in-frame clones and drops some. The repertoire has over 9,500 clones, roughly 77% of them found once; the top ten carry about a sixth. The source material was CD8+ T cells sorted from blood (inferred from file names), sampled from a patient given nivolumab and ipilimumab in sequence. The receptors were gathered from a human donor with melanoma. Both conserved end residues are part of each CDR3. Each record gives: V gene, D gene, J gene, clone size, CDR3 DNA, CDR3 protein. The D gene is left open where the match is weak. The listing skips clone size in some rows; elsewhere it reads once, few, many or a size class.

>TRBV28|TRBD1|TRBJ2-7|-
TGTGCCAGCAGTTACCGGGACAGGGGAGTCGGGGGTGCCTCCTACGAGCAGTACTTC
CASSYRDRGVGGASYEQYF
>TRBV7-9|-|TRBJ2-7|-
TGTGCCAGCAGCTCCCCTGCCTACGAGCAGTACTTC
CASSSPAYEQYF
>TRBV7-9|TRBD2|TRBJ2-3|-
TGTGCCAGCAGCCAAAGCGGGATTAGCACAGATACGCAGTATTTT
CASSQSGISTDTQYF
>TRBV9|-|TRBJ1-1|-
TGTGCCAGCAGCACACAGGAGTACACTGAAGCTTTCTTT
CASSTQEYTEAFF
>TRBV9|TRBD1|TRBJ1-1|medium-sized
TGTGCCAGCAGCGCAAATCTTCGACAGGGAAAAACTGAAGCTTTCTTT
CASSANLRQGKTEAFF
>TRBV2|-|TRBJ2-3|-
TGTGCCAGCAGTCCCGGGACAACTAACACAGATACGCAGTATTTT
CASSPGTTNTDTQYF
>TRBV7-9|TRBD1|TRBJ2-2|-
TGTGCCAGCAGCCCCGGACAGGGGGTGAGTCCCGGGGAGCTGTTTTTT
CASSPGQGVSPGELFF
>TRBV6-5|TRBD1|TRBJ2-7|-
TGTGCCAGCAAACCTCTCCCGGGACAGGGATACGAGCAGTACTTC
CASKPLPGQGYEQYF
>TRBV9|TRBD1|TRBJ1-3|medium-sized
TGTGCCAGCAGCCAACGGACAGGGGAAGACACCATATATTTT
CASSQRTGEDTIYF
>TRBV2|-|TRBJ2-2|once
TGTGCCAGCAACCTTCATGAACAGGGTGTCTCCGGGGAGCTGTTTTTT
CASNLHEQGVSGELFF
>TRBV11-3|TRBD2|TRBJ2-7|few
TGTGCCAGCAGATCGAGACTAGCGGGAGTCCTATTTTACGAGCAGTACTTC
CASRSRLAGVLFYEQYF
>TRBV4-1|-|TRBJ2-7|few
TGCGCCAGCAGCCAAGTATCCACAGGAGCTTACGAGCAGTACTTC
CASSQVSTGAYEQYF
>TRBV9|-|TRBJ2-1|few
TGTGCCAGCAGCGTAGAAGGGGGAGTGTTCAATGAGCAGTTCTTC
CASSVEGGVFNEQFF
>TRBV25-1|TRBD1|TRBJ2-2|-
TGTGCCAGCAGTGAACAGGGGGCGCTTCGTAACACCGGGGAGCTGTTTTTT
CASSEQGALRNTGELFF
>TRBV6-1|TRBD2|TRBJ2-2|-
TGTGCCAGCAGTGAACTAGCGGGAGAGACCGGGGAGCTGTTTTTT
CASSELAGETGELFF
>TRBV6-4|TRBD2|TRBJ2-3|-
TGTGCCAGCAGTGCCGGGACTAGCGGGGGCACAGATACGCAGTATTTT
CASSAGTSGGTDTQYF
>TRBV19|TRBD2|TRBJ2-3|-
TGTGCCAGTAGTCAACTTCAGCCGCTAGCGGGGAGCACAGATACGCAGTATTTT
CASSQLQPLAGSTDTQYF
>TRBV29-1|-|TRBJ2-2|-
TGCAGCGCCGGACCCCAGGGGGGCGGGGAGCTGTTTTTT
CSAGPQGGGELFF
>TRBV7-9|TRBD1|TRBJ2-2|-
TGTGCCAGCAGCCGAGGTCCAAGGGGGCGTGGCGGGGAGCTGTTTTTT
CASSRGPRGRGGELFF
>TRBV5-8|TRBD1|TRBJ1-5|-
TGTGCCAGCAGCGAAGGACAGGTTAGCAATCAGCCCCAGCATTTT
CASSEGQVSNQPQHF
>TRBV15|-|TRBJ2-5|-
TGTGCCACCAGCGATCGGGACTCCCAACAAGAGACCCAGTACTTC
CATSDRDSQQETQYF
>TRBV7-8|-|TRBJ2-3|-
TGTGCCAGCAGTCACAGGGCAGATACGCAGTATTTT
CASSHRADTQYF
>TRBV10-3|TRBD1|TRBJ2-7|-
TGTGCCATCAGTGAAACGGGACAGATGTCCTACGAGCAGTACTTC
CAISETGQMSYEQYF
>TRBV5-8|-|TRBJ2-1|large
TGTGCCAGCAGCTTGGGGCAAAGCTCCTACAATGAGCAGTTCTTC
CASSLGQSSYNEQFF
>TRBV9|-|TRBJ2-1|-
TGTGCCAGCAGCGTAGTCGGCGGGTACAATGAGCAGTTCTTC
CASSVVGGYNEQFF
>TRBV11-2|TRBD2|TRBJ2-1|-
TGTGCCAGCAGCTTAGATAGCGGGAGGTCGGATGAGCAGTTCTTC
CASSLDSGRSDEQFF
>TRBV2|-|TRBJ2-1|-
TGTGCCAGCAGTCTCCTTGGGACTTTTAGCTCCTACAATGAGCAGTTCTTC
CASSLLGTFSSYNEQFF
>TRBV1|-|TRBJ2-1|-
TGCACCCCCACGGCACTAGCGGTTTCCTACAATGAGCAGTTCTTC
CTPTALAVSYNEQFF
>TRBV7-9|-|TRBJ2-2|-
TGTGCCAGCAGCTTCAGGGACACCGGGGAGCTGTTTTTT
CASSFRDTGELFF
>TRBV7-9|TRBD1|TRBJ2-3|-
TGTGCCAGCAGCTCGACAGGGATATCCACAGATACGCAGTATTTT
CASSSTGISTDTQYF
>TRBV7-9|TRBD1|TRBJ2-5|once
TGTGCCATCCCGAAAGTACAGGGGACAGAGACCCAGTACTTC
CAIPKVQGTETQYF
>TRBV19|TRBD1|TRBJ1-1|-
TGTGCCAGTAGTATCCCCGACAGGGGTGGTGAAGCTTTCTTT
CASSIPDRGGEAFF
>TRBV7-3|TRBD2|TRBJ2-1|-
TGTGCCAGCAGCTTATCGGGGGGCAATGAGCAGTTCTTC
CASSLSGGNEQFF
>TRBV4-2|TRBD1|TRBJ1-3|-
TGTGCCAGCAGCCAAGCACGCGGGACAGGTGGAAACACCATATATTTT
CASSQARGTGGNTIYF
>TRBV5-4|TRBD1|TRBJ2-7|-
TGTGCCAGCAGCTACGGACAGGGAAACGAGCAGTACTTC
CASSYGQGNEQYF
>TRBV9|-|TRBJ1-2|-
TGTGCCAGCAGCGTAGGGGGGGGTCCCTATGGCTACACCTTC
CASSVGGGPYGYTF
>TRBV15|-|TRBJ1-1|-
TGTGCCACCAGCAGTGGGCAGCCTGGAACCGCTTTCTTT
CATSSGQPGTAFF
>TRBV9|-|TRBJ1-1|few
TGTGCCAGCAGCGAAGGGGCTGGCGCGGCTTTCTTT
CASSEGAGAAFF
>TRBV28|TRBD2|TRBJ2-7|-
TGTGCCAGCAGTTTCCGACTAGCGGGAGTCTACGAGCAGTACTTC
CASSFRLAGVYEQYF
>TRBV4-1|TRBD1|TRBJ1-4|-
TGCGCCAGCAGCCAACCGGGACAGTCTAATGAAAAACTGTTTTTT
CASSQPGQSNEKLFF
>TRBV5-6|-|TRBJ2-7|-
TGTGCCAGCAGGCCCCTCGAGGCCCTCGAGCAGTACTTC
CASRPLEALEQYF
>TRBV16|TRBD1|TRBJ2-7|-
TGTGCCAGCACCAGCGGACAGGGGGCTAACGACGAGCAGTACTTC
CASTSGQGANDEQYF
>TRBV2|TRBD1|TRBJ1-5|-
TGTGCCAGCACCCACCGGACAGGGAAGGATCAGCCCCAGCATTTT
CASTHRTGKDQPQHF
>TRBV9|-|TRBJ1-5|few
TGTGCCACCCTTTGTCGAGGGGGTCAGCCCCAGCATTTT
CATLCRGGQPQHF
>TRBV5-6|-|TRBJ1-6|-
TGTGCCAGCAGCTTGGTACAGGACGGTTCACCCCTCCACTTT
CASSLVQDGSPLHF
>TRBV6-1|TRBD2|TRBJ2-1|-
TGTGCCAGCAGTGAAGCACTAGCGGAGTACAATGAGCAGTTCTTC
CASSEALAEYNEQFF
>TRBV10-3|TRBD1|TRBJ2-7|-
TGTGCCATCAGTAGGACAGGGGAATTCTACGAGCAGTACTTC
CAISRTGEFYEQYF
>TRBV10-3|-|TRBJ1-1|-
TGTGCCATCAGTGAGGTAATGAACACTGAAGCTTTCTTT
CAISEVMNTEAFF
>TRBV7-9|-|TRBJ1-2|-
TGTGCCAGCAGCGGACCCCGAGGGGGCTACACCTTC
CASSGPRGGYTF
>TRBV9|TRBD1|TRBJ2-7|-
TGTGCCAGCAGCGCGGGACAGTACACCTACGAGCAGTACTTC
CASSAGQYTYEQYF